The rows below give T cell receptor beta chains drawn from one sample of a study of cytomegalovirus exposure and HLA in healthy donors. This table comes from immunoSEQ multiplex PCR, and its TCRdb copy is limited to in-frame clones, with some not included. The data hold about 110,000 clones, with under 85% observed a single time. Sequences were obtained from PBMCs. These receptor sequences come from a man under 40 in good health and CMV-seropositive. CDR3s include the opening cysteine and the closing phenylalanine or tryptophan. D genes are given only for firm matches. The size entry is marked missing in some rows and otherwise reads once, few, many or a size class.

V	J	length	size	D	CDR3	DNA
TRBV7-8	TRBJ2-7	15	-	-	CASSLVGGYAYEQYF	TGTGCCAGCAGCTTAGTAGGGGGATACGCCTACGAGCAGTACTTC
TRBV7-3	TRBJ2-1	15	once	TRBD2	CASSLTAGGPAEQFF	TGTGCCAGCAGCTTAACGGCGGGGGGGCCTGCTGAGCAGTTCTTC
TRBV5-4	TRBJ2-3	17	-	TRBD2	CASSLLLGGGSTDTQYF	TGTGCCAGCAGCTTGCTTCTCGGGGGGGGCAGCACAGATACGCAGTATTTT
TRBV25-1	TRBJ2-6	17	-	TRBD1	CASSAGGDSSGANVLTF	TGTGCCAGCAGTGCAGGGGGCGATAGCTCTGGGGCCAACGTCCTGACTTTC
TRBV10-1	TRBJ2-3	12	-	TRBD1	CASSRDRDTQYF	TGCGCCAGCAGTAGGGACAGAGATACGCAGTATTTT
TRBV19	TRBJ1-4	15	-	TRBD1	CASSSPGTGNEKLFF	TGTGCCAGTAGTTCCCCCGGGACAGGCAATGAAAAACTGTTTTTT
TRBV12-5	TRBJ2-2	21	-	TRBD1	CASGLHYATGAFSTNTGELFF	TGTGCTAGTGGTTTGCACTACGCCACAGGGGCGTTTTCAACGAACACCGGGGAGCTGTTTTTT
TRBV28	TRBJ2-3	17	-	TRBD1	CASSRRQGALGTDTQYF	TGTGCCAGCAGTCGGCGACAGGGGGCGTTGGGCACAGATACGCAGTATTTT
TRBV12-5	TRBJ2-7	15	-	-	CASGLGQQGAYEQYF	TGTGCTAGTGGTTTGGGCCAACAGGGCGCTTACGAGCAGTACTTC
TRBV5-6	TRBJ1-4	14	-	-	CASSFRGLNEKLFF	TGTGCCAGCAGCTTCAGAGGACTCAATGAAAAACTGTTTTTT
TRBV7-9	TRBJ2-7	15	-	TRBD2	CASSDTSGGAFEQYF	TGTGCCAGCAGCGATACTAGCGGGGGGGCCTTTGAGCAGTACTTC
TRBV9	TRBJ1-6	16	-	TRBD1	CASSAPGTGENSPLHF	TGTGCCAGCAGCGCGCCCGGGACAGGGGAAAATTCACCCCTCCACTTT
TRBV2	TRBJ1-1	15	few	-	CASTGQPHMNTEAFF	TGTGCCAGCACAGGACAGCCACACATGAACACTGAAGCTTTCTTT
TRBV19	TRBJ1-2	11	few	TRBD1	CASSLKDRATF	TGTGCCAGTAGTCTGAAGGACAGGGCCACCTTC
TRBV29-1	TRBJ2-5	16	-	TRBD1	CSVEEVTGWNKETQYF	TGCAGCGTTGAAGAGGTGACAGGGTGGAACAAAGAGACCCAGTACTTC
TRBV10-3	TRBJ2-5	15	-	TRBD2	CAIRGSGGDQETQYF	TGTGCCATCAGGGGGAGCGGGGGCGACCAAGAGACCCAGTACTTC
TRBV27	TRBJ2-7	14	few	-	CASRNQGYTYEQYF	TGTGCCAGCAGGAACCAGGGGTATACCTACGAGCAGTACTTC
TRBV20-1	TRBJ1-2	11	-	-	CSATDRVGYTF	TGCAGTGCAACCGACCGGGTCGGCTACACCTTC
TRBV4-1	TRBJ1-3	15	few	TRBD1	CASSLLGTAVNTIYF	TGCGCCAGCAGCCTCCTCGGGACAGCCGTAAATACCATATATTTT
TRBV11-2	TRBJ2-5	15	-	-	CASSLSGPYKETQYF	TGTGCCAGCAGCTTAAGCGGGCCGTACAAAGAGACCCAGTACTTC
TRBV2	TRBJ1-1	15	once	-	CASSERSGRNTEAFF	TGTGCCAGCAGTGAACGTTCAGGGCGGAACACTGAAGCTTTCTTT
TRBV19	TRBJ1-4	18	-	TRBD1	CASHEGGQGATPNEKLFF	TGTGCCAGCCATGAGGGGGGACAGGGGGCAACCCCGAATGAAAAACTGTTTTTT
TRBV12-5	TRBJ1-1	16	-	TRBD1	CASGPYNRGRGTEAFF	TGTGCTAGTGGTCCATATAACAGGGGCCGCGGCACTGAAGCTTTCTTT
TRBV5-1	TRBJ2-3	16	-	TRBD1	CASSLTRQGNADTQYF	TGCGCCAGCAGCTTGACTAGACAGGGGAACGCAGATACGCAGTATTTT
TRBV6-5	TRBJ2-2	16	-	-	CASSYRGHLPTGELFF	TGTGCCAGCAGTTACAGGGGACACCTCCCCACCGGGGAGCTGTTTTTT
TRBV18	TRBJ1-5	15	-	-	CASSPGNNGERPQHF	TGTGCCAGCTCACCAGGGAACAACGGGGAGAGGCCCCAGCATTTT
TRBV30	TRBJ1-3	15	once	-	CAWSIYSLSGNTIYF	TGTGCCTGGAGTATATATAGCCTCTCTGGAAACACCATATATTTT
TRBV21-1	TRBJ1-6	20	few	-	CASSKDGGTAPISYNSPLHF	TGTGCCAGCAGCAAAGACGGCGGGACAGCGCCAATCTCCTATAATTCACCCCTCCACTTT
TRBV9	TRBJ1-1	14	many	TRBD1	CASSASGQARRAFF	TGTGCCAGCAGCGCGTCGGGACAGGCGCGGAGGGCTTTCTTT
TRBV11-3	TRBJ2-7	16	-	TRBD1	CASSFHRDRVVKGQYF	TGTGCCAGCAGCTTCCACCGGGACAGGGTTGTCAAGGGGCAGTACTTC
TRBV18	TRBJ2-1	16	once	TRBD2	CASSPRSGGVVNEQFF	TGTGCCAGCTCACCACGGAGCGGGGGGGTCGTAAATGAGCAGTTCTTC
TRBV29-1	TRBJ1-1	13	-	TRBD1	CSVVRGSYTEAFF	TGCAGCGTTGTCAGGGGGTCTTACACTGAAGCTTTCTTT
TRBV9	TRBJ2-1	14	-	TRBD2	CASSPSGAGSEQFF	TGTGCCAGCAGCCCAAGCGGGGCGGGTAGTGAGCAGTTCTTC
TRBV5-1	TRBJ2-2	15	-	TRBD1	CASTPGQGEAGELFF	TGCGCCAGCACCCCCGGACAGGGTGAGGCCGGGGAGCTGTTTTTT
TRBV6-1	TRBJ2-5	15	-	-	CATTPSGVPLETQYF	TGTGCCACCACACCGTCGGGTGTTCCGTTGGAGACCCAGTACTTC
TRBV7-9	TRBJ2-3	15	-	-	CASSLSGPPFNTQYF	TGTGCCAGCAGCTTATCAGGCCCCCCCTTTAATACGCAGTATTTT
TRBV5-1	TRBJ1-6	15	-	TRBD1	CASSPGTGESSPLHF	TGCGCCAGCAGCCCCGGGACAGGGGAGAGTTCACCCCTCCACTTT
TRBV10-3	TRBJ1-4	12	-	-	CAIRSGKEKLFF	TGTGCCATCAGATCGGGGAAGGAAAAACTGTTTTTT
TRBV7-9	TRBJ1-2	14	-	-	CASSLVEPVYGYTF	TGTGCCAGCAGCTTAGTGGAGCCAGTTTATGGCTACACCTTC
TRBV21-1	TRBJ1-1	14	-	-	CASSTTQGFTEAFF	TGTGCCAGCAGCACAACACAGGGCTTCACTGAAGCTTTCTTT
TRBV19	TRBJ1-5	13	-	TRBD1	CASSMDRDQPQHF	TGTGCCAGTAGTATGGACAGGGATCAGCCCCAGCATTTT
TRBV9	TRBJ2-3	17	-	TRBD2	CASSVGAERGGQGTQYF	TGTGCCAGCAGCGTAGGGGCAGAGCGGGGGGGCCAGGGTACGCAGTATTTT
TRBV5-6	TRBJ1-2	13	-	TRBD1	CASSLLQGASYTF	TGTGCCAGCAGCTTGTTACAGGGGGCTAGCTACACCTTC
TRBV7-3	TRBJ1-6	13	few	TRBD1	CASSEGTGSPLHF	TGTGCCAGCAGCGAGGGGACAGGTTCACCCCTCCACTTT
TRBV7-2	TRBJ1-1	14	-	-	CASRGGGYFSEAFF	TGTGCCAGCAGAGGCGGCGGCTATTTCTCTGAAGCTTTCTTT
TRBV6-5	TRBJ2-2	15	few	-	CASSTRGAGTGELFF	TGTGCCAGCAGTACCCGGGGCGCGGGAACCGGGGAGCTGTTTTTT
TRBV27	TRBJ2-3	17	once	TRBD1	CASSSLGTGGLTDTQYF	TGTGCCAGCAGTTCTCTCGGGACAGGGGGCCTCACAGATACGCAGTATTTT
TRBV7-3	TRBJ2-7	15	-	TRBD1	CASSLFGTGDYEQYF	TGTGCCAGCAGCTTATTCGGGACAGGGGACTACGAGCAGTACTTC
TRBV27	TRBJ1-2	14	once	TRBD1	CASSWGQGKYGYTF	TGTGCCAGCAGTTGGGGACAGGGGAAATATGGCTACACCTTC